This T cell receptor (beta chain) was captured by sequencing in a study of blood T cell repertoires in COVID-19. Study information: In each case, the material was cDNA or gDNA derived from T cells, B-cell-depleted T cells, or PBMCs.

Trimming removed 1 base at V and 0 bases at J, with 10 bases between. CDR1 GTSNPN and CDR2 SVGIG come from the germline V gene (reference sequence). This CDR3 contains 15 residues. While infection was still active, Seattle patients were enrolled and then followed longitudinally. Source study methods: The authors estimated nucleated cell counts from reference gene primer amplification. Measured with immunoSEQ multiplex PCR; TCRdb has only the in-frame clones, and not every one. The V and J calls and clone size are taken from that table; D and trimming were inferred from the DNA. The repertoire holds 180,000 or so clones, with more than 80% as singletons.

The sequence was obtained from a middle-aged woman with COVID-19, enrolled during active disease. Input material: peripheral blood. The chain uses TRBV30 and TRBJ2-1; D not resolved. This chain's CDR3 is CAWSDESPSYNEQFF. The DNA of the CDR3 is TGTGCCTGGAGTGATGAGAGTCCCTCCTACAATGAGCAGTTCTTC.